The present T cell receptor beta chain was sequenced within a study of read filtering for tumor transcriptome and immune sequencing. Overall study findings and caveats: The sorted CD138-negative fraction was a mixed bone marrow immune population, not purified T cells. Even smaller IR-seq throughput identified most shared clonotypes.

At the time of active disease, bone marrow was collected from every patient. Germline V lookup: CDR1 MNHEY, CDR2 SMNVEV (reference sequence). Trimming removed 5 bases at V and 0 bases at J, with 12 bases between. The CDR3 contains 15 residues. This clonotype was observed many times. Its antigen is undetermined. This library used 300 to 500 ng RNA and molecular barcoded adaptors spanning alpha/delta and beta/gamma chains. TCRdb analysed the reads with MiXCR anew, one entry per CDR3 protein. The sample lists about 57,000 distinct CDR3 sequences; 20% to 25% were seen once. Specimen: a population of CD138-negative cells sorted from bone marrow. This clonotype was sampled from a donor at least 40 years old with multiple myeloma. V and J are TRBV27 and TRBJ2-3; D is perhaps TRBD1 (5 bases). DNA for the CDR3: TGTGCCAGCAGTCGGACACTTACTAGCACAGATACGCAGTATTTT. Its protein product is CASSRTLTSTDTQYF.